The source of this T cell receptor (beta chain) is a study of CD8+CD57+ T cells in acquired aplastic anemia. Whole-study context: An average of 3.2 ug of DNA was obtained from sorted CD4+ and CD8+ cells.

Before being chosen for sequencing, patients had shown CD8+CD57+ cell expansion by flow cytometry. Severe acquired aplastic anemia was present in every patient. The study sampled blood from patients who had received no therapy. This clonotype came up many times. Its antigen is unidentified. Genomic DNA was employed as the template in profiling TCR beta VDJ and CDR3. TCRdb re-called the reads with MiXCR, one entry per CDR3 protein. The table lists under 350,000 distinct CDR3 sequences, about three fifths of them singletons. Overall study findings and caveats: Between patients and controls, twenty-nine CD8+ CDR3 sequences were found in common.

CDR3 size: 15 residues. Trimming cost V 3 bases and J 8 bases; bases outside gene matches: 5. Germline CDR1 reads LGHDT; CDR2 reads YNNKEL (reference sequence). The chain carries TRBV3-1 and TRBJ2-1, with 12 bases that match TRBD2. The receptor comes from a human donor with aplastic anemia. Sequenced material: sorted CD4+, CD8+, or CD8+CD57+ T cells (not recorded which) from PBMCs. The CDR3 spells CASSHRLAGVDEQFF. The CDR3 bases are TGTGCCAGCAGCCACAGACTAGCGGGAGTTGATGAGCAGTTCTTC.